The 17 T cell receptor beta chains below come from one sample, sequenced in a study of regulatory T cells in long-lasting Graves disease. Arm-PCR of CDR3 regions and iRepertoire HTBI primers were the basis on which TCR beta libraries were built. MiXCR was run by TCRdb on the multiplex PCR reads, yielding one entry per CDR3 protein. The sample comprises 500,000 to 800,000 distinct CDR3 sequences, around 30% of which are singletons, and 35% to 55% rests with the top ten. Time point: persistent/refractory GD, antithyroid drugs over 5 years with positive TRAb. PBMC RNA was the source of the TCR library. Here the sequenced sample was peripheral blood mononuclear cells (PBMCs), taken when the disease was refractory, from a patient treated with antithyroid drugs. Receptor source: a female donor with Graves disease.

The chain links TRBV28 to TRBJ1-2; 8 bases fit TRBD1. V dropped 5 bases and J dropped 9; count of bases not matched to a gene: 14. The CDR3 spans 15 residues. The V gene's germline CDR1 is MDHEN and CDR2 SYDVKM. The CDR3 bases are TGTGCCAGCAGTCCGACCGGACAGGGACTGCGAAGCTACACCTTC. Encoded protein: CASSPTGQGLRSYTF.

This clonotype occurred a few times. This chain joins TRBV20-1 and TRBJ2-7; D remains ambiguous. This CDR3 is 15 amino acids long. Germline lookup yields CDR1 DFQATT and CDR2 SNEGSKA (reference sequence). With 1 base removed from V and 0 bases from J, the gap between germline ends came to 13 bases. CDR3 sequence (DNA): TGCAGTGCTAGAGCCGAAGCGACCTACTCCTACGAGCAGTACTTC. Encoded protein: CSARAEATYSYEQYF.

This clonotype was observed a handful of times. The gene calls are TRBV20-1 and TRBJ1-5; 7 positions agree with TRBD1. The CDR3 is 16 residues long. CDR1 is DFQATT, CDR2 SNEGSKA, per germline (reference sequence). J was trimmed by 3 bases and V by 0 bases; bases with no gene match: 8. CDR3 in amino acids: CSAREGAGGFNQPQHF. CDR3 coding DNA: TGCAGTGCTAGAGAGGGGGCAGGGGGTTTCAATCAGCCCCAGCATTTT.

In its sample, this clonotype was seen many times. This sequence joins TRBV5-1 and TRBJ2-7; TRBD2 agrees at 8 bases. Germline loops: CDR1 SGHRS, CDR2 YFSETQ. CDR3 length: 14 residues. After removal of 1 base from V and 2 bases from J, the junction contained 2 bases not matched to a gene. The DNA for the CDR3 is TGCGCCAGCAGCTTGAAAGCGGGAGCCTACGAGCAGTACTTC. It is translated as CASSLKAGAYEQYF.

The J gene is TRBJ2-1, the V gene TRBV5-1, with no clear D. Trimming pared 0 bases from V and 7 bases from J, leaving 14 bases between. The CDR3 is 15 residues long. CDR1 and CDR2 (germline): SGHRS, YFSETQ. The CDR3 protein is CASSLASGLRNEQFF. The CDR3 nucleotides are TGCGCCAGCAGCTTGGCGTCGGGCCTGAGAAATGAGCAGTTCTTC.

This clonotype has just a few counts. The chain employs TRBV6-1 and TRBJ1-3; 7 bases line up with TRBD1. The germline V gene has CDR1 MNHNS and CDR2 SASEGT. This CDR3 is 15 amino acids long. The J segment lost 4 bases and the V segment lost 7 bases, leaving 10 bases of the junction unmatched. The CDR3 region is CASNYQGDRGNTIYF. The CDR3 DNA reads TGTGCCAGCAACTATCAGGGGGACCGAGGAAACACCATATATTTT.

This clonotype has a handful of counts. The chain employs TRBV27 and TRBJ1-5; 9 positions match TRBD1. The trim removed 5 bases at V and 7 bases at J, leaving 9 bases unmatched. The V gene's germline CDR1 is MNHEY and CDR2 SMNVEV (reference sequence). The CDR3 has 15 amino acids. The CDR3 protein is CASSPGQGLGQPQHF. In DNA, the CDR3 is TGTGCCAGCAGTCCAGGACAGGGGTTGGGACAGCCCCAGCATTTT.

This clonotype was found many times. The genes are TRBV10-3 and TRBJ1-1; D unresolved. The V end lost 10 bases, the J end lost 3 bases, and 6 bases lay between the germline ends. Looked up from germline, CDR1 is ENHRY and CDR2 is SYGVKD. CDR3 length equals 10 residues. CDR3: CASADTEAFF. CDR3 DNA sequence: TGTGCCAGCGCCGACACTGAAGCTTTCTTT.

This clonotype was recorded at least ten times. This chain uses TRBV2 with TRBJ2-2, with D hard to call. The germline CDR1 and CDR2 sequences are SNHLY and FYNNEI. The CDR3 consists of 15 residues. Trimming pared 8 bases from V and 4 bases from J, leaving 17 bases between. CDR3: CASADQVISTGELFF. The DNA for the CDR3 is TGTGCCAGCGCCGACCAGGTTATTTCCACCGGGGAGCTGTTTTTT. The variable domain in full, completed from reference TRBV2 and TRBJ2-2, reads EPEVTQTPSHQVTQMGQEVILRCVPISNHLYFYWYRQILGQKVEFLVSFYNNEISEKSEIFDDQFSVERPDGSNFTLKIRSTKLEDSAMYFCASADQVISTGELFFGEGSRLTVL.

This clonotype was found a few times. The CDR3 loop is CASRETGPYQPQHF. CDR3 coding DNA: TGTGCCAGCAGGGAGACAGGGCCCTATCAGCCCCAGCATTTT. This chain uses TRBV12-3 or TRBV12-4 with TRBJ1-5, with TRBD1 matching 7 bases. This CDR3 has 14 residues. The junction had 7 bases not matched to a gene; V was cut back by 6 bases and J by 5 bases.

Worth noting for this clonotype: This may arise from a read error, as a much more abundant clone is one base away. The chain links TRBV28 to TRBJ1-1; TRBD1 agrees at 7 bases. Germline V gives CDR1 MDHEN, CDR2 SYDVKM. The CDR3 has 16 residues. With 8 bases clipped from V and 2 bases from J, the junction kept 14 bases outside the gene matches. The CDR3, as DNA: TGTGCCAGCGATCCCGGGACAGCAAAATTTAACACTGAAGCTTTCTTT. Its translation: CASDPGTAKFNTEAFF.

This clonotype has just a few counts. The CDR3 here is CASSGTGQAYGYTF. CDR3 nucleotides: TGTGCCAGCAGCGGGACAGGGCAGGCCTATGGCTACACCTTC. The J gene is TRBJ1-2, the V gene TRBV27; 9 bases match TRBD1. With 6 bases clipped from V and 4 bases from J, the junction kept 6 bases outside the gene matches. Per germline, CDR1 MNHEY and CDR2 SMNVEV (reference sequence). This CDR3 is built from 14 residues.

This clonotype was seen many times. This rearrangement joins TRBV6-1 to TRBJ2-7; tentative D call: TRBD1 (6 bases). Germline assignment: CDR1 MNHNS and CDR2 SASEGT. CDR3 length: 15 amino acids. V was cut by 5 bases and J by 1 base, with 15 bases left in between. CDR3 in amino acids: CASSRSGESSYEQYF. The CDR3 nucleotides are TGTGCCAGCAGTCGATCAGGGGAGTCTTCCTACGAGCAGTACTTC.

The rearrangement joins TRBV19 to TRBJ2-3; a weak D match, TRBD2 (6 bases). Germline V lookup: CDR1 LNHDA, CDR2 SQIVND (reference sequence). The CDR3 runs to 15 residues. Between the trimmed V and J ends, which lost 3 bases and 5 bases, there was a span of 15 bases. The CDR3 coding sequence is TGTGCCAGTAGTATGACTTGGGCCGGGGGAGATACGCAGTATTTT. Translation gives CASSMTWAGGDTQYF.

This clonotype was seen ten or more times. J is TRBJ1-2 and V is TRBV28, with a weak D call TRBD1 (6 bases). Germline CDR1 reads MDHEN; CDR2 reads SYDVKM. The CDR3 sequence is 12 residues long. Trimming shortened V by 5 bases and J by 2 bases, and 6 bases separated the two germline ends. The CDR3: CASSQGNYGYTF. The CDR3 nucleotides are TGTGCCAGCAGTCAGGGGAACTATGGCTACACCTTC.

This clonotype was seen at least ten times. This sequence joins TRBV12-3 or TRBV12-4 and TRBJ2-5; no clear D. CDR3 size: 13 residues. The V and J ends lost 6 bases and 0 bases respectively, with 8 bases between them. CDR3 sequence: CASSPSNQETQYF. The DNA of the CDR3 is TGTGCCAGCAGCCCCTCGAACCAAGAGACCCAGTACTTC.

The V gene is TRBV6-1, the J gene TRBJ2-4, with 8 bases fitting TRBD1. V shed 6 bases and J 0 bases; nucleotides not matched to a gene: 7. This CDR3 spans 16 amino acids. CDR1 is MNHNS and CDR2 is SASEGT in the germline V gene. The CDR3 bases are TGTGCCAGCAGAGCCCCAGGGGGCGCAGCCAAAAACATTCAGTACTTC. It is translated as CASRAPGGAAKNIQYF.